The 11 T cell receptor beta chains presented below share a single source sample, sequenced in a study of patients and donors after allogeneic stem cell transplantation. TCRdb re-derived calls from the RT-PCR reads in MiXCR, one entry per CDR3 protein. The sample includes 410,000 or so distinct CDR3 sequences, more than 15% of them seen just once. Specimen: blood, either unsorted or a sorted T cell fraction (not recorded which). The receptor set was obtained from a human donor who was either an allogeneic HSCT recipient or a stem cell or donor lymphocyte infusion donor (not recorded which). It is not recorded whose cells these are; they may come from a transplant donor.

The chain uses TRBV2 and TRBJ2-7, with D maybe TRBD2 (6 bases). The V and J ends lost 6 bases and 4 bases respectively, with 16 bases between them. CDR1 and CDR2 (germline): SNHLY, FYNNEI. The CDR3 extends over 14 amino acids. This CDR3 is CASRIRGVTYEQYF. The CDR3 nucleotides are TGTGCCAGCAGGATTCGCGGGGTCACATACGAGCAGTACTTC.

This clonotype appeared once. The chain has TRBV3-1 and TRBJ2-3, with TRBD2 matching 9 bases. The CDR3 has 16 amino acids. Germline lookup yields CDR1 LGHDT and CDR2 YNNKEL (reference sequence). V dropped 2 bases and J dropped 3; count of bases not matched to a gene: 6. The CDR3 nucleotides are TGTGCCAGCAGCCAAATAGCGGGGGCCACAACAGATACGCAGTATTTT. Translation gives CASSQIAGATTDTQYF.

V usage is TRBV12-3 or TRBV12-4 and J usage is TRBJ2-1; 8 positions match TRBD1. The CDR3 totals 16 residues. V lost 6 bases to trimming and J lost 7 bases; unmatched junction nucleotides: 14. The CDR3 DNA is TGTGCCAGCAGCTCACTACAGGGGGTGTCTCAAAATGAGCAGTTCTTC. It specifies CASSSLQGVSQNEQFF.

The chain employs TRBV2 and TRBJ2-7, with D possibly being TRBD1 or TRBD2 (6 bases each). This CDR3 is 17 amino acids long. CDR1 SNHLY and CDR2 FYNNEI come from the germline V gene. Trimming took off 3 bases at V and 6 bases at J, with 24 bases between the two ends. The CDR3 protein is CASSEGGGFGSYAEQYF. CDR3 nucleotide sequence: TGTGCCAGCAGTGAGGGGGGCGGTTTCGGTTCTTACGCCGAGCAGTACTTC.

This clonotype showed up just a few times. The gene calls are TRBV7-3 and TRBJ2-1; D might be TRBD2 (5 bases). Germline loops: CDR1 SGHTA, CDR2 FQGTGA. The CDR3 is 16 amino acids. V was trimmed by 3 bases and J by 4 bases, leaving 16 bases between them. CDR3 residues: CASSFGGRTVYNEQFF. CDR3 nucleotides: TGTGCCAGCAGCTTTGGCGGGCGTACGGTATACAATGAGCAGTTCTTC.

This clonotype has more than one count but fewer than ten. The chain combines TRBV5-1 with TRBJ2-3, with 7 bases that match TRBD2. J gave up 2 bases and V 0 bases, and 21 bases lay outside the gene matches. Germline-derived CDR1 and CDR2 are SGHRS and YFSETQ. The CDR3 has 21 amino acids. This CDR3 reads CASSLAPFQAGWSKSTDTQYF. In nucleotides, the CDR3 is TGCGCCAGCAGCTTGGCCCCGTTTCAAGCGGGGTGGTCCAAGTCCACAGATACGCAGTATTTT.

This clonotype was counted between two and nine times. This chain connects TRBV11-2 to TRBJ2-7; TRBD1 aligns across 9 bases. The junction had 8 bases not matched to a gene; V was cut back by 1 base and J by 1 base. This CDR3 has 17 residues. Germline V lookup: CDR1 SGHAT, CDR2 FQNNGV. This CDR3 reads CASSLVPWDRVSYEQYF. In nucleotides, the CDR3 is TGTGCCAGCAGCTTAGTGCCTTGGGACAGGGTTTCCTACGAGCAGTACTTC.

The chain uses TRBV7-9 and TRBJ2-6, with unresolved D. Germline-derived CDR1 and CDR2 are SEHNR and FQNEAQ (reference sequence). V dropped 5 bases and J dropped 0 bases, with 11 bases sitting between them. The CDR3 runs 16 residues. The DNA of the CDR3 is TGTGCCAGCAGCCATGTGAAGAGCTCTGGGGCCAACGTCCTGACTTTC. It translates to CASSHVKSSGANVLTF.

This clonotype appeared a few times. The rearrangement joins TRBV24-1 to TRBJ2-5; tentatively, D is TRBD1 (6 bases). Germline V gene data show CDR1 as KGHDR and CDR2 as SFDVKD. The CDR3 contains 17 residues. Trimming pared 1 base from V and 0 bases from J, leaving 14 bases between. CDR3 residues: CATSDFTDSLDQETQYF. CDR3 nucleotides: TGTGCCACCAGTGATTTTACGGACAGCCTGGACCAAGAGACCCAGTACTTC.

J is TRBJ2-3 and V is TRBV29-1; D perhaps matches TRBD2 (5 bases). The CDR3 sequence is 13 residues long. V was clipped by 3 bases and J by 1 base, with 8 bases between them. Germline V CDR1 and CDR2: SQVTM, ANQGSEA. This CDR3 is CSVDEGRTDTQYF. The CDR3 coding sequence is TGCAGCGTTGACGAGGGCCGCACAGATACGCAGTATTTT.

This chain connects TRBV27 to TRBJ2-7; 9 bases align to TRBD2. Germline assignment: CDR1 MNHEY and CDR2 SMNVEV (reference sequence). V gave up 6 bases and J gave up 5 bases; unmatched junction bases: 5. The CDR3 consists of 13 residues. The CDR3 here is CASRAGGRHEQYF. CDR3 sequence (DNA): TGTGCCAGCAGAGCGGGAGGCCGACACGAGCAGTACTTC.